The 5 T cell receptor beta chains presented below share a single source sample, sequenced in a study of blood T cell repertoires in COVID-19. Method: immunoSEQ multiplex PCR; TCRdb's copy keeps in-frame clones and lacks some. This table has hundreds of thousands of clones, 75% to 90% appearing once. Material for sequencing was peripheral blood. These receptors came from a woman in her 50s with COVID-19, enrolled during active disease.

The chain recombines TRBV5-4 with TRBJ2-3; unclear D gene. This CDR3 is 11 amino acids long. V gave up 0 bases and J gave up 10 bases, with 6 bases separating them. Germline V lookup: CDR1 SGHNT, CDR2 YYREEE (reference sequence). CDR3 amino acids: CASSLGLAQYF. CDR3 nucleotide sequence: TGTGCCAGCAGCTTGGGACTCGCGCAGTATTTT.

J is TRBJ2-7 and V is TRBV5-1, with D possibly TRBD2 on 6 matching bases. The V gene lost 4 bases and the J gene lost 0 bases, with 14 bases spanning the gap. Germline lookup yields CDR1 SGHRS and CDR2 YFSETQ. The CDR3 is 15 amino acids. The CDR3 DNA reads TGCGCCAGCAGCCCGTCGGGACTTAACTCCTACGAGCAGTACTTC. Protein: CASSPSGLNSYEQYF.

The chain recombines TRBV18 with TRBJ2-5; tentative D call: TRBD2 (5 bases). Germline V CDR1 and CDR2: KGHSH, LQKENI. V lost 5 bases, J lost 4 bases, and 8 bases lay in between. The CDR3 contains 12 residues. The CDR3 protein is CASSAEGETQYF. CDR3 coding DNA: TGTGCCAGCTCAGCCGAGGGAGAGACCCAGTACTTC.

The chain employs TRBV2 and TRBJ1-6; possibly TRBD1 for D (5 bases). In germline, CDR1 is SNHLY, CDR2 FYNNEI. V shed 8 bases and J shed 7 bases, with 15 bases lying between them. The length of the CDR3 is 14 residues. This CDR3 reads CASARDSLNSPLHF. The CDR3 DNA follows: TGTGCCAGCGCCCGAGACAGTTTAAATTCACCCCTCCACTTT.

The rearrangement uses TRBV24-1 and TRBJ2-5, with D hard to call. With 4 bases removed from V and 2 bases from J, the gap between germline ends came to 13 bases. CDR1 is KGHDR and CDR2 is SFDVKD in the germline V gene. The CDR3 runs to 15 residues. The CDR3 protein is CATSDPNGYQETQYF. The CDR3 nucleotides are TGTGCCACCAGTGACCCTAACGGGTATCAAGAGACCCAGTACTTC.